The 9 T cell receptor beta chains below come from one sample, sequenced in a study of T cells expressing NK-cell markers. For each CDR3 protein, TCRdb gives one entry from its re-call of the 5' RACE reads, without DNA. Seen in this sample are 550,000 to 600,000 distinct CDR3 sequences; the ten most common clones hold under 4.5%. The sample taken for sequencing was blood T cells: a sorted CD56 or NKG2C T cell subset, CD4+ or CD8+ T cells, or bulk PBMC T cells (not recorded which). The receptors originated from a man aged 18 to 35 in good health.

The rearrangement links TRBV5-1 to TRBJ2-5; as DNA is missing, the TRBD1 call by TCRdb cannot be tested. In germline, CDR1 is SGHRS, CDR2 YFSETQ. The CDR3 runs to 16 residues. The CDR3 loop reads CASSSFGTGGYETQYF.

The chain couples TRBV11-2 to TRBJ2-3; TCRdb names TRBD1, which stays unverified in the absence of DNA. The CDR3 covers 15 residues. CDR1 and CDR2 from the germline V gene are SGHAT and FQNNGV. The CDR3 protein is CASSLAPRAGYTQYF.

The chain combines TRBV7-8 with TRBJ2-5; TCRdb designates TRBD1, a call that cannot be tested without DNA. Germline V CDR1 and CDR2: SGHVS, FQNEAQ. This CDR3 comprises 14 residues. CDR3: CASRKITGEETQYF.

The gene calls are TRBV2 and TRBJ2-5; TCRdb's D gene call, TRBD2, goes unchecked for lack of DNA. This CDR3 spans 18 amino acids. Germline V gene lookup returns CDR1 SNHLY and CDR2 FYNNEI. CDR3 sequence: CASSEWLAGGPSSETQYF.

This chain connects TRBV30 to TRBJ2-3. The CDR3 is 13 amino acids. Germline CDR1 reads GTSNPN; CDR2 reads SVGIG (reference sequence). This chain's CDR3 is CAWTEGIEDTQYF.

The V call is TRBV25-1, the J call TRBJ2-5. Looked up from germline, CDR1 is MGHDK and CDR2 is SYGVNS. CDR3 size: 15 residues. CDR3 loop: CASSLGVIYQETQYF.

The J gene is TRBJ2-1, the V gene TRBV5-1; TCRdb selects TRBD2, and the lack of DNA leaves this call unchecked. The CDR3 covers 16 residues. Germline V gives CDR1 SGHRS, CDR2 YFSETQ. CDR3 protein: CASSLASLAGGPEQFF.

This sequence joins TRBV9 and TRBJ2-3; the TCRdb D gene call, TRBD2, has no DNA to confirm it. The length of the CDR3 is 16 residues. Germline-derived CDR1 and CDR2 are SGDLS and YYNGEE. The CDR3 is CASSDAIAGVVDTQYF.

CDR3 in amino acids: CASNNRGGTEAFF. The chain is built from TRBV7-2 and TRBJ1-1; the D gene TCRdb calls, TRBD1, cannot be checked with no DNA. The CDR3 sequence is 13 residues long. Per the germline V gene, CDR1 is SGHTA and CDR2 is FQGNSA. Drawing the rest from reference TRBV7-2 and TRBJ1-1, the complete variable domain is GAGVSQSPSNKVTEKGKDVELRCDPISGHTALYWYRQSLGQGLEFLIYFQGNSAPDKSGLPSDRFSAERTGGSVSTLTIQRTQQEDSAVYLCASNNRGGTEAFFGQGTRLTVV.